What follows are 4 T cell receptor beta chains derived from one specimen sequenced in a study of long-term antiretroviral therapy in people with HIV. The libraries were made with immunoSEQ v3.0 at survey level. Produced via immunoSEQ multiplex PCR; TCRdb's table is partial and in-frame only. The table shows some 35,000 clones, with 80% to 90% occurring only once. The sample in question was unsorted PBMCs, obtained 0.4 years before starting antiretroviral therapy. These TCRs come from a man between 18 and 29 years old with HIV.

This rearrangement joins TRBV27 to TRBJ1-2; possibly TRBD1 for D (6 bases). The CDR3 has 13 residues. V lost 4 bases, J lost 8 bases, and 14 bases lay in between. Germline V gives CDR1 MNHEY, CDR2 SMNVEV (reference sequence). Here the CDR3 DNA reads TGTGCCAGCAGTTACGTGGGGGCGGACGGCTACACCTTC. Translation: CASSYVGADGYTF.

The genes are TRBV11-2 and TRBJ1-3; a possible D gene is TRBD1 (6 bases). V lost 4 bases and J 0 bases, leaving 13 bases between the germline ends. From germline, CDR1 is SGHAT and CDR2 FQNNGV. The CDR3 covers 16 residues. The CDR3 spells CASSSGQFFSGNTIYF. The DNA for the CDR3 is TGTGCCAGCAGCTCCGGACAGTTTTTCTCTGGAAACACCATATATTTT.

The genes are TRBV9 and TRBJ1-2; unclear D gene. Germline V gene lookup returns CDR1 SGDLS and CDR2 YYNGEE. CDR3 length: 14 amino acids. V lost 0 bases, J lost 8 bases, and 14 bases lay in between. The CDR3 DNA sequence: TGTGCCAGCAGCGTAGCTTCAGATGGTGGGGGCTACACCTTC. Its translation is CASSVASDGGGYTF.

This clone is large (0.1 to 1%). This sample includes further DNA sequences coding for the same CDR3. CDR3 nucleotide sequence: TGTGCCTGGAACCAGGGCGGGGAGCTGTTTTTT. This translates into CAWNQGGELFF. The genes are TRBV30 and TRBJ2-2; tentatively, D is TRBD1 (5 bases). V dropped 4 bases and J dropped 7 bases, with 7 bases sitting between them. This CDR3 has 11 residues. Germline-derived CDR1 and CDR2 are GTSNPN and SVGIG (reference sequence).